Here is one TCR beta chain with its context. The protocol was immunoSEQ multiplex PCR, while the TCRdb copy is restricted to in-frame clones and leaves out a portion. The data hold roughly 48,000 clones, with 75% to 85% observed a single time. Germline V gene lookup returns CDR1 SGHVS and CDR2 FQNEAQ. CDR3 length: 15 residues. With 1 base removed from V and 4 bases from J, the gap between germline ends came to 11 bases. The data derive from a study of OX40 agonist ivuxolimab in advanced cancers. Study information: Patients receiving dose escalation had hepatocellular carcinoma, melanoma, renal cell or head and neck cancer.

The TCR sequence derives from an adult with an advanced solid tumor such as melanoma, head and neck, liver or kidney cancer. Sequences were derived from CD4+ or CD8+ T cells sorted from blood, sampled in a trial of the OX40 agonist ivuxolimab. The chain is built from TRBV7-8 and TRBJ1-5; D unclear. CDR3 in amino acids: CASSLGTVVNQPQHF. CDR3 sequence (DNA): TGTGCCAGCAGCTTAGGAACGGTCGTAAATCAGCCCCAGCATTTT. The whole variable domain, filled in from reference TRBV7-8 and TRBJ1-5, reads GAGVSQSPRYKVAKRGQDVALRCDPISGHVSLFWYQQALGQGPEFLTYFQNEAQLDKSGLPSDRFFAERPEGSVSTLKIQRTQQEDSAVYLCASSLGTVVNQPQHFGDGTRLSIL.